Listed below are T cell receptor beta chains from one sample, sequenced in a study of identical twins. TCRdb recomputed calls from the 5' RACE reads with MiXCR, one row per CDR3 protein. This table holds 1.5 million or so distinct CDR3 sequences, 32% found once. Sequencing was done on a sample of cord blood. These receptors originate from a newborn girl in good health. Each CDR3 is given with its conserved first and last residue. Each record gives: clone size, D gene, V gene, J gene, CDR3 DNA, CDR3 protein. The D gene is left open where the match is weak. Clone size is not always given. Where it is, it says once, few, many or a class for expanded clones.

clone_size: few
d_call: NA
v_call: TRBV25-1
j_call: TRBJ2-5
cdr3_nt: TGTGCCAGCAGTGAATGGAGGGGAGAGACCCAGTACTTC
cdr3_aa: CASSEWRGETQYF

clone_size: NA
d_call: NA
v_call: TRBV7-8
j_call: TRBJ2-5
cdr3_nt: TGTGCCAGCGGCTCCGGGTTTAAAGAGACCCAGTACTTC
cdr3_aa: CASGSGFKETQYF

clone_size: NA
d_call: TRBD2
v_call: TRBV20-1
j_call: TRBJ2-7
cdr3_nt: TGCAGTGCTAGGACTAGCCACTCCTACAATGAGCAGTACTTC
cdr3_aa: CSARTSHSYNEQYF

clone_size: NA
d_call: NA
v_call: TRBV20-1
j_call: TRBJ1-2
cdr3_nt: TGCAGTGCTAGGGAGGAGGGGACCTATGGCTACACCTTC
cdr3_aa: CSAREEGTYGYTF

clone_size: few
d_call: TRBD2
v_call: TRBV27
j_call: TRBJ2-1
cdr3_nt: TGTGCCAGCAGTCGTGGACTAGCGGGAGGGCCTGGCAATGAGCAGTTCTTC
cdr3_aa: CASSRGLAGGPGNEQFF

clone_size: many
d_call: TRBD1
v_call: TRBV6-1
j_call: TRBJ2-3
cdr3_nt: TGTGCCAGCAGGGCCGGGACAGGGGGCACAGATACGCAGTATTTT
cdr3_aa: CASRAGTGGTDTQYF

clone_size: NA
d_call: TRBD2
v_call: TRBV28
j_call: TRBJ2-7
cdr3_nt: TGTGCCAGCAGTTGGGGGACTAGCGGGACCTCCTACGAGCAGTACTTC
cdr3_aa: CASSWGTSGTSYEQYF

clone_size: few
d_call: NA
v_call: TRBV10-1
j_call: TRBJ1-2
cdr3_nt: TGCGCCAGCAGCTACCCTGAACGGACAGCGACCTATGGCTACACCTTC
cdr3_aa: CASSYPERTATYGYTF

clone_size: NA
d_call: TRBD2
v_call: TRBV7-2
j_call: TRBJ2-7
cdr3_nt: TGTGCCAGCAGCTTAGACGCGGGAGGGCCGGCAGAGCAGTACTTC
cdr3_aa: CASSLDAGGPAEQYF

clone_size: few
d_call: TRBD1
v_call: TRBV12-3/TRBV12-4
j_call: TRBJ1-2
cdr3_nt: TGTGCCAGCAGATATGGGACAGGGAAGATTTGGGGCTACACCTTC
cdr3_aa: CASRYGTGKIWGYTF

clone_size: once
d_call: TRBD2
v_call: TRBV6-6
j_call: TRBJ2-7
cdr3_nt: TGTGCCAGCAGTTACTCAAATAGCGGGGGGGCCTCCTACGAGCAGTACTTC
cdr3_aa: CASSYSNSGGASYEQYF

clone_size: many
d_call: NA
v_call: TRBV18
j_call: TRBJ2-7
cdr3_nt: TGTGCCAGCTCAACACTAGATCTGGGGATTCAGTACTTC
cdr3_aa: CASSTLDLGIQYF

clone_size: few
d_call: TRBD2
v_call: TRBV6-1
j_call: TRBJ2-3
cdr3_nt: TGTGCCAGCCATCGAGCGGGACGCCCAGATACGCAGTATTTT
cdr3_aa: CASHRAGRPDTQYF

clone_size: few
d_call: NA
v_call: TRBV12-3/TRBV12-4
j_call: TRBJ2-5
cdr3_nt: TGTGCCAGCAGTCCCCTACTGGGATACCAAGAGACCCAGTACTTC
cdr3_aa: CASSPLLGYQETQYF

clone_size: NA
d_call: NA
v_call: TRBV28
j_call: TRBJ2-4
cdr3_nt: TGTGCCAGCAGACCGACTAGTGAGGCCAAAAACATTCAGTACTTC
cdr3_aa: CASRPTSEAKNIQYF

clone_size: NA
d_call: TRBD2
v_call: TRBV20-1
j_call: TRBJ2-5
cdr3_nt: TGCAGTGCTAGAGAGACGGGGACTAGCGGGGGTTACTTGGAGACCCAGTACTTC
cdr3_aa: CSARETGTSGGYLETQYF

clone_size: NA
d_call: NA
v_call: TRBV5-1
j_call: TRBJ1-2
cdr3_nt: TGCGCCAGCAGCCAGGTGGGGACAATTTATGGCTACGCCTTC
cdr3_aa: CASSQVGTIYGYAF

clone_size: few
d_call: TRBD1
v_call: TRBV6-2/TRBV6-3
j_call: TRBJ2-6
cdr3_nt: TGTGCCAGCAGTTACACTCTCGGGACAGGGTTGGCTGGGGCCAACGTCCTGACTTTC
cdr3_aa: CASSYTLGTGLAGANVLTF

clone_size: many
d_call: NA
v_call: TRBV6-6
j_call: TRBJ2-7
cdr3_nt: TGTGCCAGCAGTTACTCAGTCAGGGCCTACGAGCAGTACTTC
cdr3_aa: CASSYSVRAYEQYF

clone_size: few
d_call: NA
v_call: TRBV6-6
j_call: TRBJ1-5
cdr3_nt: TGTGCCAGCAGTTACTCGAAAGGGGCGGGTCAGCCCCAGCATTTT
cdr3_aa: CASSYSKGAGQPQHF

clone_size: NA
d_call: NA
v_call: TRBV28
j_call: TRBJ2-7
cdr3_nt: TGTGCCAGCAGTCCCTCGGGGGACCCCAGCTCCTACGAGCAGTACTTC
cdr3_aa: CASSPSGDPSSYEQYF

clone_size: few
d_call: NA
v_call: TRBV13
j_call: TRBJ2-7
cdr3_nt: TGTGCCAGCAGCCCAACTAGAACCTCCTACGAGCAGTACTTC
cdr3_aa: CASSPTRTSYEQYF

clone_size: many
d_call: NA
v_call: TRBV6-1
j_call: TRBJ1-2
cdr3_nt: TGTGCCAGCAGTGAGTACAATGTCGATGGCTACACCTTC
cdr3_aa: CASSEYNVDGYTF